Described below is a single T cell receptor (beta chain) sequence and its context. In the study's own analysis: Scientists estimated how many nucleated cells there were by amplifying reference gene primers. Assay: immunoSEQ multiplex PCR; the TCRdb copy retains only in-frame clones and omits some. V, J and clone size reflect that table, while D and trimming were determined from the DNA. This sample has some 140,000 clones, with roughly 91% found just once. This sample stems from a study of blood T cell repertoires in COVID-19. Study details: Some COVID-19 samples were acute and others convalescent; all came from the United States, Italy and Spain. PBMCs, B-cell-depleted T cells, or T cells provided the cDNA or gDNA that made up the material.

This TCR was recovered from a man in his fifties with active or convalescent COVID-19. The specimen sequenced was peripheral blood.

CDR3 region: CASSIWSGPTDTQYF. The CDR3 DNA follows: TGTGCCAGTAGTATATGGAGCGGCCCCACAGATACGCAGTATTTT. The chain recombines TRBV19 with TRBJ2-3; tentatively, D is TRBD2 (5 bases). With 2 bases removed from V and 2 bases from J, the gap between germline ends came to 11 bases. The germline gives CDR1 LNHDA, CDR2 SQIVND (reference sequence). CDR3 length equals 15 residues.